This TCR beta chain is drawn from a study of cytomegalovirus exposure and HLA in healthy donors. A multiplex PCR was run with 60 Vbeta primers and 13 Jbeta primers. TCRdb's table, derived via immunoSEQ multiplex PCR, lists solely in-frame clones and lacks some. The sample has over 150,000 clones, more than 80% seen once; the top ten hold about 7.7%. V lost 3 bases to trimming and J lost 7 bases; unmatched junction nucleotides: 2. The CDR3 sequence is 13 residues long. Germline V lookup: CDR1 SQVTM, CDR2 ANQGSEA. The receptor comes from a woman younger than 45 in good health and CMV-seropositive. Sequenced input: PBMCs. The gene calls are TRBV29-1 and TRBJ2-1; 11 nucleotides match TRBD2. The CDR3 protein is CSVERTSGNEQFF. In DNA form, the CDR3 reads TGCAGCGTTGAGAGGACTAGCGGGAATGAGCAGTTCTTC.